Below, 28 T cell receptor beta chains from the same sample are listed, as sequenced in a study of blood T cells in healthy people across ages. The use of a sample-barcoded 5' primer and a J-beta primer mix characterized a second PCR of about 6 to 11 cycles. TCRdb re-called the 5' RACE reads through MiXCR, storing one row per CDR3 protein. The data contain about 570,000 distinct CDR3 sequences, approximately 27% of them singletons. The specimen sequenced was blood. The origin of the receptors is a woman between 65 and 79 years old in good health.

The chain has TRBV7-2 and TRBJ1-3; D possibly corresponds to TRBD1 (5 bases). Germline V lookup: CDR1 SGHTA, CDR2 FQGNSA. This CDR3 is built from 15 residues. Deletions cut 5 bases from V and 8 bases from J, with 19 bases between. The CDR3 reads CASSPGAGRSHTIYF. The CDR3 DNA sequence: TGTGCCAGCAGCCCTGGGGCAGGGCGGAGTCACACCATATATTTT.

The sample holds many counts of this clonotype. The rearrangement joins TRBV2 to TRBJ2-7; D call uncertain. This CDR3 comprises 12 residues. V lost 8 bases and J lost 0, with 8 bases in between. Germline V gene sequence: CDR1 SNHLY, CDR2 FYNNEI. The CDR3 reads CASAAGSYEQYF. The CDR3 bases are TGTGCCAGCGCAGCAGGCTCCTACGAGCAGTACTTC. The complete variable domain, with remaining parts taken from reference TRBV2 and TRBJ2-7, reads EPEVTQTPSHQVTQMGQEVILRCVPISNHLYFYWYRQILGQKVEFLVSFYNNEISEKSEIFDDQFSVERPDGSNFTLKIRSTKLEDSAMYFCASAAGSYEQYFGPGTRLTVT.

V is TRBV20-1 and J is TRBJ1-2, with D tentatively TRBD1 (5 bases). Between the trimmed V and J ends, which lost 1 base and 2 bases, there was a span of 8 bases. The germline CDR1 and CDR2 sequences are DFQATT and SNEGSKA (reference sequence). The CDR3 length is 13 residues. CDR3 DNA: TGCAGTGCTAGAGGGGACCTAAACTATGGCTACACCTTC. Residues: CSARGDLNYGYTF.

The chain's CDR3 is CASSLDPGQGTPLHF. CDR3 DNA sequence: TGTGCCAGCAGCTTGGACCCGGGACAGGGTACACCCCTCCACTTT. The genes are TRBV5-5 and TRBJ1-6, with 9 bases that match TRBD1. Germline V gene sequence: CDR1 SGHKS, CDR2 YYEKEE (reference sequence). V shed 0 bases, J shed 11 bases, and the junction held 6 bases outside the gene matches. This CDR3 spans 15 amino acids.

The chain carries TRBV12-3 or TRBV12-4 and TRBJ1-1, with no clear D. With 6 bases removed from V and 7 bases from J, the gap between germline ends came to 9 bases. CDR3 size: 11 residues. The CDR3: CASRRRGEAFF. As DNA, the CDR3 is TGTGCCAGCAGGAGACGGGGTGAAGCTTTCTTT.

The rearrangement joins TRBV12-3 or TRBV12-4 to TRBJ2-2; D is undetermined. V gave up 5 bases and J gave up 4 bases, with 14 bases separating them. The length of the CDR3 is 15 residues. CDR3 in amino acids: CASSARSFSTGELFF. For the CDR3, the DNA is TGTGCCAGCAGTGCTCGGAGTTTTAGCACCGGGGAGCTGTTTTTT.

J is TRBJ1-1 and V is TRBV6-5; no firm D call. CDR1 is MNHEY, CDR2 SVGAGI, per germline. The CDR3 loop spans 12 amino acids. V lost 6 bases and J 8 bases, leaving 13 bases between the germline ends. The CDR3 DNA sequence: TGTGCCAGCAGATTATCACCGGGGGAAGCTTTCTTT. Protein sequence: CASRLSPGEAFF.

This clonotype was seen a few times. The chain joins TRBV7-8 to TRBJ2-1, with TRBD2 matching over 13 bases. The J segment lost 9 bases and the V segment lost 5 bases, leaving 13 bases of the junction unmatched. This CDR3 comprises 17 residues. The germline CDR1 and CDR2 sequences are SGHVS and FQNEAQ. The DNA of the CDR3 is TGTGCCAGCAGCACGGGACTAGCGGGAATCGCGAGTGGTGAGCAGTTCTTC. This codes for CASSTGLAGIASGEQFF.

Concerning this clonotype: The germline gene is not matched at one end of the junction; a read error may be the cause. V gene TRBV3-1 combines with J gene TRBJ1-2; D remains unclear. This CDR3 comprises 12 residues. The germline CDR1 and CDR2 sequences are LGHDT and YNNKEL (reference sequence). CDR3 nucleotides: TGTGCCGGCAGCGCCCTTGGCTATGGCTACACCTTC. It codes for CAGSALGYGYTF.

This clonotype was observed a few times. The chain uses TRBV20-1 and TRBJ2-7; D may correspond to TRBD1 or TRBD2 (5 bases each). Trimming cost V 4 bases and J 10 bases, with 17 bases left between them. Germline CDR1 reads DFQATT; CDR2 reads SNEGSKA (reference sequence). CDR3 length: 12 amino acids. DNA for the CDR3: TGCAGTGCTAAAGGGACCCCCGGAGGACAGTACTTC. Its translation: CSAKGTPGGQYF.

The chain uses TRBV9 and TRBJ1-1; tentative D call: TRBD1 (6 bases). The germline gives CDR1 SGDLS, CDR2 YYNGEE. Trimming removed 6 bases from V and 5 bases from J, with 17 bases in between. The CDR3 consists of 14 residues. The CDR3, as DNA: TGTGCCAGCACCAGGGGTCTTGAGGGGACTGAAGCTTTCTTT. Its translation: CASTRGLEGTEAFF.

Of note for this clonotype: Because the CDR3 is missing its conserved closing phenylalanine or tryptophan, this is likely a read error. J is TRBJ2-3 and V is TRBV20-1; D remains ambiguous. Deletions cut 6 bases from V and 2 bases from J, with 18 bases between. The CDR3 is made up of 15 amino acids. Germline CDR1 and CDR2: DFQATT and SNEGSKA (reference sequence). The CDR3 is CSAAGFPRTTDTQYL. The CDR3 bases are TGCAGTGCAGCCGGCTTTCCCCGTACCACAGATACGCAGTATCTT.

The V gene is TRBV7-9, the J gene TRBJ1-2, with a weak D call TRBD1 (6 bases). The CDR3 is made up of 16 amino acids. CDR1 is SEHNR and CDR2 is FQNEAQ in the germline V gene (reference sequence). V dropped 2 bases and J dropped 5 bases, with 18 bases sitting between them. DNA of the CDR3: TGTGCCAGCAGCTTATTGGACAGTCCAGTAACTTATGGCTACACCTTC. Translating it yields CASSLLDSPVTYGYTF.

As concerns this clonotype: The missing conserved phenylalanine or tryptophan at the end of this CDR3 makes a read error likely. No DNA is shown, since the ends of the CDR3 on it are uncertain; the CDR3 is the one TCRdb lists. The V gene is TRBV12-3 or TRBV12-4, the J gene TRBJ2-3; the table's D gene call, TRBD1, was not cross checked with the DNA. Counting both end residues, the CDR3 totals 16 amino acids. The CDR3 here is CASTPSWAGIGDTQYS.

V gene TRBV5-6 combines with J gene TRBJ1-3, with no clear D. The V end was cut by 3 bases, the J end by 0 bases, with 10 bases between. CDR1 SGHDT and CDR2 YYEEEE come from the germline V gene. The CDR3 extends over 15 amino acids. Written as DNA, the CDR3 is TGTGCCAGCAGCTCAGCACCCATCTCTGGAAACACCATATATTTT. It yields the protein CASSSAPISGNTIYF.

This clonotype was detected once. The junction does not match germline at one end; this may be a read error. V gene TRBV10-3 combines with J gene TRBJ1-2; 8 bases agree with TRBD1. The CDR3 covers 12 residues. Germline V gene sequence: CDR1 ENHRY, CDR2 SYGVKD. CDR3 DNA: TGTGCCATCAGTGGGACAGGGCAAGGCTGCACCTTC. It is translated as CAISGTGQGCTF.

The chain uses TRBV7-8 and TRBJ2-7; D remains ambiguous. The CDR3 extends over 14 amino acids. Germline-derived CDR1 and CDR2 are SGHVS and FQNEAQ. Trimming took 8 bases from V and 5 from J, leaving 19 bases between them. The CDR3 nucleotides read TGTGCCAGCGGAGACAACGGGTTTCTGGACGAGCAGTACTTC. The encoded protein is CASGDNGFLDEQYF.

The chain carries TRBV5-1 and TRBJ1-4, with 9 nucleotides matching TRBD1. Germline trimming cut 3 bases from V and 8 bases from J; bases unmatched to any gene: 8. This CDR3 has 15 residues. Germline values: CDR1 SGHRS, CDR2 YFSETQ. This CDR3 is CASSYGQGKDEKLFF. The DNA for the CDR3 is TGCGCCAGCAGCTACGGACAGGGGAAGGACGAAAAACTGTTTTTT.

The chain links TRBV20-1 to TRBJ2-1, with a tentative D call TRBD1 (5 bases). Trimming left V 5 bases short and J 7 bases short, with 15 bases between. Germline lookup yields CDR1 DFQATT and CDR2 SNEGSKA (reference sequence). The CDR3 runs to 13 residues. Here the CDR3 DNA reads TGCAGTGCTGGGGCGTCTAGGACGAATGAGCAGTTCTTC. Translating gives CSAGASRTNEQFF.

The J gene is TRBJ2-3, the V gene TRBV12-3 or TRBV12-4; the D is unclear. Trimming pared 6 bases from V and 3 bases from J, leaving 4 bases between. This CDR3 spans 11 amino acids. This CDR3 reads CASRQTDTQYF. In nucleotides, the CDR3 is TGTGCCAGCAGGCAAACAGATACGCAGTATTTT.

This clonotype was found a few times. V is TRBV30 and J is TRBJ2-1; D gene ambiguous. The CDR3 spans 16 residues. Germline loops: CDR1 GTSNPN, CDR2 SVGIG (reference sequence). V dropped 0 bases and J dropped 0 bases, with 12 bases sitting between them. The CDR3 here is CAWSVSSQSSYNEQFF. The CDR3 nucleotides are TGTGCCTGGAGTGTAAGCTCTCAGAGCTCCTACAATGAGCAGTTCTTC. The full variable domain, rest sourced from reference TRBV30 and TRBJ2-1, is SQTIHQWPATLVQPVGSPLSLECTVEGTSNPNLYWYRQAAGRGLQLLFYSVGIGQISSEVPQNLSASRPQDRQFILSSKKLLLSDSGFYLCAWSVSSQSSYNEQFFGPGTRLTVL.

V is TRBV30 and J is TRBJ2-7; D may be TRBD1 (5 bases). V gave up 2 bases and J gave up 5 bases, with 13 bases separating them. CDR1 and CDR2 from the germline V gene are GTSNPN and SVGIG (reference sequence). The CDR3 has 13 residues. DNA for the CDR3: TGTGCCTGGAGTAGAGACAGAAGCGACGAGCAGTACTTC. Its protein product is CAWSRDRSDEQYF.

J is TRBJ1-1 and V is TRBV18; possibly TRBD1 for D (6 bases). The germline V gene encodes CDR1 KGHSH and CDR2 LQKENI. Trimming took off 4 bases at V and 11 bases at J, with 14 bases between the two ends. This CDR3 spans 12 amino acids. CDR3 loop: CASSLGEGDAFF. The CDR3 nucleotides read TGTGCCAGCTCACTCGGAGAGGGGGATGCTTTCTTT. Full variable domain (remainder filled in from reference TRBV18 and TRBJ1-1): NAGVMQNPRHLVRRRGQEARLRCSPMKGHSHVYWYRQLPEEGLKFMVYLQKENIIDESGMPKERFSAEFPKEGPSILRIQQVVRGDSAAYFCASSLGEGDAFFGQGTRLTVV.

In this sample, this clonotype turned up a few times. The V and J genes are TRBV6-2 or TRBV6-3 and TRBJ2-5; 12 nucleotides align to TRBD2. With the DNA end fitting TRBJ2-1 better, the J assignment may be wrong. The CDR3 loop spans 16 amino acids. Germline CDR1 MNHEY, CDR2 SVGEGT. The CDR3 sequence is CASSPTLAGGNNEQFF. For the CDR3, the DNA is TGTGCCAGCAGTCCGACACTAGCGGGGGGAAACAATGAGCAGTTCTTC.

Ten or more counts support this clonotype. This chain uses TRBV5-5 with TRBJ2-5; 8 nucleotides line up with TRBD2. The DNA end lines up better with TRBJ2-1; the J call may be wrong. CDR1 is SGHKS, CDR2 YYEKEE, per germline (reference sequence). CDR3 length: 15 amino acids. The CDR3 bases are TGTGCCAGCAGCTTGGAGGGACTAGACAGCAATGAGCAGTTCTTC. It encodes CASSLEGLDSNEQFF.

Only a few counts were recorded for this clonotype. This chain links TRBV5-1 with TRBJ2-5; 12 nucleotides match TRBD1. The DNA end is more similar to TRBJ2-7, so the J call may be wrong. Germline V gene data show CDR1 as SGHRS and CDR2 as YFSETQ. The CDR3 is 15 amino acids. CDR3 bases: TGCGCCAGCAGCTTGGGGGACAGGGGGCAAAGCGAGCAGTACTTC. This gives the protein CASSLGDRGQSEQYF.

In its sample, this clonotype was seen a few times. The gene calls are TRBV25-1 and TRBJ2-5; 7 bases match TRBD2. Germline CDR1 and CDR2: MGHDK and SYGVNS. The ends lost 3 bases at V and 1 base at J; junction bases unmatched: 5. There are 15 residues in the CDR3. The CDR3 nucleotides read TGTGCCAGCAGTGATAGGCTAGCGGCCCAAGAGACCCAGTACTTC. It is translated as CASSDRLAAQETQYF.

This clonotype has only a few counts. The V gene is TRBV2, the J gene TRBJ2-5, with D maybe TRBD1 (5 bases). CDR1 is SNHLY and CDR2 is FYNNEI in the germline V gene. The CDR3 contains 15 residues. Trimming stripped 0 bases from V and 7 bases from J, with 15 bases between. The CDR3 is CASSEALQGLWTQYF. CDR3 bases: TGTGCCAGCAGTGAAGCGCTTCAGGGCCTATGGACCCAGTACTTC.